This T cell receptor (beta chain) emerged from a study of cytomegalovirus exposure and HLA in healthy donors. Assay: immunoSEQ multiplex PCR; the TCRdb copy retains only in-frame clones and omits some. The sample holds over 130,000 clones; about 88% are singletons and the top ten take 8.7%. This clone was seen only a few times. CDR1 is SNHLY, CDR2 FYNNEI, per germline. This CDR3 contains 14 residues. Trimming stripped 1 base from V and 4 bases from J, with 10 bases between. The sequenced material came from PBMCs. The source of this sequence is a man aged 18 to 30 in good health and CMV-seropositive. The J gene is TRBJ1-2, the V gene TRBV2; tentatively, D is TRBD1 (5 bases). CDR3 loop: CASSEGWGVYGYTF. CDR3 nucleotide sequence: TGTGCCAGCAGTGAAGGTTGGGGGGTCTATGGCTACACCTTC.